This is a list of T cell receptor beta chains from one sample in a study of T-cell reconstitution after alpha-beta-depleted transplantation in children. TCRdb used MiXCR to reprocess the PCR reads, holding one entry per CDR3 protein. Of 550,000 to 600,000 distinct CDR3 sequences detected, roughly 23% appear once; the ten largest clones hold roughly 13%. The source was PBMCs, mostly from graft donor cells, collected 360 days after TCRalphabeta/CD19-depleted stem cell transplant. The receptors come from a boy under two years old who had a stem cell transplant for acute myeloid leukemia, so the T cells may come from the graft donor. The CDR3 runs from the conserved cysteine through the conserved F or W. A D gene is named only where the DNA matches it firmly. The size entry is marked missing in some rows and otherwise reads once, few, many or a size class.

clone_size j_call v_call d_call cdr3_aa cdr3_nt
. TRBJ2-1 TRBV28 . CASSWGPGAYNEQFF TGTGCCAGCAGTTGGGGGCCAGGGGCCTACAATGAGCAGTTCTTC
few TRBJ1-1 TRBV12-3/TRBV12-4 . CASSSGPLNTEAFF TGTGCCAGCAGTTCCGGACCCCTGAACACTGAAGCTTTCTTT
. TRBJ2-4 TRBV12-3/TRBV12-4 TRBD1 CASSLGTGWTNIQYF TGTGCCAGCAGTTTAGGGACAGGGTGGACAAACATTCAGTACTTC
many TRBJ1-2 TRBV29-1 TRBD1 CSVVLDRGGYTF TGCAGCGTTGTTTTAGACAGGGGTGGCTACACCTTC
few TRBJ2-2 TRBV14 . CASSHLGHLAGELFF TGTGCCAGCAGCCATTTGGGACACCTCGCCGGGGAGCTGTTTTTT
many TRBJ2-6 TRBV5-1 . CASSSNSGANVLTF TGCGCCAGCAGCTCGAACTCTGGGGCCAACGTCCTGACTTTC
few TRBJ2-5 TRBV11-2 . CASSLGVGVETQYF TGTGCCAGCAGCTTAGGGGTGGGAGTCGAGACCCAGTACTTC
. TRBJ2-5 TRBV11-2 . CASSSIAVGETQYF TGTGCCAGCAGTTCTATCGCGGTGGGGGAGACCCAGTACTTC
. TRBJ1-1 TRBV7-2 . CASSLGGFQNTEAFF TGTGCCAGCAGCTTAGGTGGTTTCCAGAACACTGAAGCTTTCTTT
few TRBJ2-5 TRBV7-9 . CASSLPVHDLEETQYF TGTGCCAGCAGCTTACCCGTACACGACCTCGAAGAGACCCAGTACTTC
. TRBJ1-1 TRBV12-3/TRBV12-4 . CASSLFRGGKAFF TGTGCCAGCAGTTTATTTAGAGGGGGGAAAGCTTTCTTT
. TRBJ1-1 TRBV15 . CATSRPRMNTEAFF TGTGCCACCAGCAGACCGAGGATGAACACTGAAGCTTTCTTT
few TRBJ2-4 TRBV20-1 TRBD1 CSATTGVDIQYF TGCAGTGCTACCACAGGGGTTGACATTCAGTACTTC